Listed below are T cell receptor beta chains from one sample, sequenced in a study of blood T cell repertoires in COVID-19. TCRdb's table, derived via immunoSEQ multiplex PCR, lists solely in-frame clones and lacks some. Of over 200,000 clones listed, about 89% are singletons. Sequenced: peripheral blood. The receptors stem from a man in his sixties who had recovered from COVID-19. CDR3s include the opening cysteine and the closing phenylalanine or tryptophan. A D gene is named only where the DNA matches it firmly. Size values are once, few and many counts, or a class for expanded clones, and some rows have none.

>TRBJ2-3|TRBV7-6|TRBD1|.
CASSFGQGVSF
TGTGCCAGCAGCTTTGGGCAGGGGGTTTCTTTT
>TRBJ1-1|TRBV27|.|.
CASSSPDRPPLHAFF
TGTGCCAGCAGTTCGCCGGACAGACCTCCGTTGCATGCTTTCTTT
>TRBJ2-1|TRBV7-6|.|.
CASSSLIAEYNEQFF
TGTGCCAGCAGCTCCTTGATAGCGGAATACAATGAGCAGTTCTTC
>TRBJ2-1|TRBV13|.|.
CASSPRGVTYNEQFF
TGTGCCAGCAGCCCCAGGGGGGTGACCTACAATGAGCAGTTCTTC
>TRBJ2-5|TRBV9|TRBD2|.
CASSAGTSGSYETQYF
TGTGCCAGCAGCGCCGGGACTAGCGGGAGTTACGAGACCCAGTACTTC
>TRBJ2-7|TRBV6-6|TRBD1|.
CASSAGTGIWEQYF
TGTGCCAGCAGTGCCGGGACAGGGATCTGGGAGCAGTACTTC
>TRBJ2-1|TRBV4-3|.|.
CASSQEQDFYNEQFF
TGCGCCAGCAGCCAAGAGCAAGACTTCTACAATGAGCAGTTCTTC
>TRBJ1-1|TRBV10-3|.|once
CAISEDRRAFGTEAFF
TGTGCCATCAGTGAGGACAGGCGGGCATTTGGGACTGAAGCTTTCTTT
>TRBJ2-3|TRBV5-1|TRBD2|.
CASSSGTSGTASTDTQYF
TGCGCCAGCAGCTCCGGGACTAGCGGGACCGCTAGCACAGATACGCAGTATTTT
>TRBJ1-1|TRBV19|.|.
CASSHITPGSGQAFF
TGTGCCAGTTCCCACATCACTCCAGGGTCCGGACAAGCTTTCTTT
>TRBJ2-7|TRBV19|TRBD1|.
CASSVRDRPYEQYF
TGTGCCAGTAGTGTCCGGGACAGGCCATACGAGCAGTACTTC
>TRBJ2-3|TRBV6-5|TRBD1|.
CASTAGTGFRDTQYF
TGTGCCAGCACCGCCGGGACAGGGTTTCGAGATACGCAGTATTTT
>TRBJ2-7|TRBV11-3|.|.
CASSLDRGYEQYF
TGTGCCAGCAGCTTAGATCGGGGGTACGAGCAGTACTTC
>TRBJ2-5|TRBV5-1|TRBD2|.
CASSLLSSGQETQYF
TGCGCCAGCAGCTTGCTGTCTAGCGGGCAAGAGACCCAGTACTTC
>TRBJ2-1|TRBV7-3|TRBD2|.
CASSPLVSVLREEVNEQFF
TGTGCCAGCAGCCCCCTAGTCTCAGTTTTGCGGGAGGAAGTAAATGAGCAGTTCTTC
>TRBJ1-5|TRBV6-1|.|once
CASSEARVQPQHF
TGTGCCAGCAGTGAAGCGAGGGTGCAGCCCCAGCATTTT
>TRBJ2-7|TRBV21-1|.|.
CASSKVPGEGDSSYEQYF
TGTGCCAGCAGCAAAGTACCGGGGGAGGGAGACAGCTCCTACGAGCAGTACTTC
>TRBJ2-3|TRBV4-1|TRBD2|.
CASSQEGGTSGRETDTQYF
TGCGCCAGCAGCCAAGAAGGGGGGACTAGCGGGAGGGAAACAGATACGCAGTATTTT